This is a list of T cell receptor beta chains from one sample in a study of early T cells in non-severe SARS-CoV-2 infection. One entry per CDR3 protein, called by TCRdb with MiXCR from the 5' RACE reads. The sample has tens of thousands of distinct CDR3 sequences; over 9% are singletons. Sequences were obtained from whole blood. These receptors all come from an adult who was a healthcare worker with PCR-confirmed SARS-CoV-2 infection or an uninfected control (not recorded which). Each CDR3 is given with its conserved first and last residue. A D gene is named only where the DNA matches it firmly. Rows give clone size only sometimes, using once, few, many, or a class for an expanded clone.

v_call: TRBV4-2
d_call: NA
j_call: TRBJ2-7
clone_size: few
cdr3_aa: CASSQISGTYEQYF
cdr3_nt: TGTGCCAGCAGCCAGATTTCCGGGACCTACGAGCAGTACTTC

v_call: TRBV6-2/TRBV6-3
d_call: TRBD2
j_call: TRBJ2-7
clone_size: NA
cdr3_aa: CASSYGRTSEQYF
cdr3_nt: TGTGCCAGCAGTTACGGAAGGACTAGCGAGCAGTACTTC

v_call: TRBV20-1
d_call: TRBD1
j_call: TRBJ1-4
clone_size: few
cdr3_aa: CSATTGEPATNEKLFF
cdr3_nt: TGCAGTGCTACGACAGGGGAACCCGCAACTAATGAAAAACTGTTTTTT

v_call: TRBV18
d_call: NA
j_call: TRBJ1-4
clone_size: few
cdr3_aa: CASSLSINEKLFF
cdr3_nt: TGTGCCAGCTCCTTATCCATAAATGAAAAACTGTTTTTT

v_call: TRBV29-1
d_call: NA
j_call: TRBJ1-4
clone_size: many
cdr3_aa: CSVALDLRNEKLFF
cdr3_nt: TGCAGCGTTGCTTTGGACCTAAGAAATGAAAAACTGTTTTTT

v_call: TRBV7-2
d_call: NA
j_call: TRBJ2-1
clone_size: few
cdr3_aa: CASSPLGYNEQFF
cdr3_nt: TGTGCCAGCAGCCCCCTGGGGTACAATGAGCAGTTCTTC

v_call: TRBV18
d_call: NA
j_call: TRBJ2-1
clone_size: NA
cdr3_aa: CASSRDEIYNEQFF
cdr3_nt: TGTGCCAGCTCAAGGGACGAGATCTACAATGAGCAGTTCTTC

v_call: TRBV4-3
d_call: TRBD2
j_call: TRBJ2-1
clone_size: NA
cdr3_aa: CASSQDRLAGYNEQFF
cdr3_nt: TGCGCCAGCAGCCAAGACCGCCTAGCGGGGTACAATGAGCAGTTCTTC

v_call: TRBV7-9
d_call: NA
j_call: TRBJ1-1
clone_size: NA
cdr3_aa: CASSSKQNTEAFF
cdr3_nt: TGTGCCAGCAGCTCCAAACAGAACACTGAAGCTTTCTTT

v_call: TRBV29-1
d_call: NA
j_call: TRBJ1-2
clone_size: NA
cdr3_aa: CSSYEGGGYTF
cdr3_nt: TGCAGCTCCTATGAGGGCGGGGGCTACACCTTC

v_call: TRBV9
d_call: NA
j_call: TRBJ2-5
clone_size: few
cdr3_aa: CASSAQPTGPQETQYF
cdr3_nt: TGTGCCAGCAGCGCCCAACCAACCGGGCCGCAAGAGACCCAGTACTTC

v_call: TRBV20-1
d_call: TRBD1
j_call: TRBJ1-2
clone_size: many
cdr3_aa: CSAGGQAYGYTF
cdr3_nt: TGCAGTGCGGGAGGACAGGCCTATGGCTACACCTTC

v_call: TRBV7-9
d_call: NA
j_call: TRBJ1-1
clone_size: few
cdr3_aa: CASSLGQWAFF
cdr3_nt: TGTGCCAGCAGCTTAGGACAGTGGGCTTTCTTT

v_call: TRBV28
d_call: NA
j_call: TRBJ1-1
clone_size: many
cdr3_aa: CASSPAVNTEAFF
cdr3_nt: TGTGCCAGCAGTCCGGCGGTGAACACTGAAGCTTTCTTT